This T cell receptor (beta chain) was identified in a study of T cell responses to AZD1222 COVID-19 vaccine. In the study overall: Second-dose timings of about 4 or about 12 weeks were pooled.

In the case of this clone: Antigen: not known.

The protocol was immunoSEQ multiplex PCR, while the TCRdb copy is restricted to in-frame clones and leaves out a portion. Of roughly 120,000 clones in the sample, about 85% were seen once. V lost 1 base to trimming and J lost 8 bases; unmatched junction nucleotides: 8. The CDR3 contains 15 residues. Germline V gene sequence: CDR1 SGHAT, CDR2 FQDESV (reference sequence). Study conclusions and caveats: At study baseline, merely roughly 6 AZD1222 recipients were seropositive. A mostly white British donor set with more females was recruited, and clonal diversity was possibly underestimated. Per reports, nearly half of all spike-specific TCRs target regions that are unmutated in variants.

J is TRBJ2-1 and V is TRBV11-1, with TRBD2 matching over 7 bases. The source material was peripheral blood, sampled on day 0 of AZD1222 vaccination. This TCR was sampled from an adult in good health. This CDR3 reads CASSLDRTSLYEQFF. Written as DNA, the CDR3 is TGTGCCAGCAGCTTAGATAGGACTAGTTTATATGAGCAGTTCTTC.